Listed below are T cell receptor beta chains from one sample, sequenced in a study of T-cell reconstitution after alpha-beta-depleted transplantation in children. Each CDR3 protein gets one entry after TCRdb re-called the PCR reads with MiXCR. The sample has about 400,000 distinct CDR3 sequences; roughly 20% are singletons. The specimen was PBMCs from the stem cell graft donor, collected from the stem cell graft. The receptors derive from a human donor who donated a stem cell graft to a child with acute myeloid leukemia. Each CDR3 is given with its conserved first and last residue. A D gene is named only where the DNA matches it firmly. Clone sizes are given selectively: once, few, many, or a class where the clone is expanded.

clone_size | d_call | j_call | cdr3_length | v_call | cdr3_aa | cdr3_nt
few | TRBD1 | TRBJ1-5 | 15 | TRBV12-3/TRBV12-4 | CASSLQGISNQPQHF | TGTGCCAGCAGTCTACAGGGGATAAGCAATCAGCCCCAGCATTTT
few | TRBD1 | TRBJ2-7 | 15 | TRBV5-6 | CASQPGTANFYEQYF | TGTGCCAGCCAACCCGGGACAGCAAACTTCTACGAGCAGTACTTC
NA | NA | TRBJ1-4 | 13 | TRBV7-2 | CASSLGRAEKLFF | TGTGCCAGCAGCTTAGGCCGGGCGGAAAAACTGTTTTTT
NA | NA | TRBJ1-5 | 14 | TRBV12-3/TRBV12-4 | CASSWTETNQPQHF | TGTGCCAGCAGTTGGACAGAAACTAATCAGCCCCAGCATTTT
few | TRBD2 | TRBJ2-7 | 15 | TRBV15 | CATSRGLAGSYEQYF | TGTGCCACCAGCAGGGGACTAGCGGGCTCCTACGAGCAGTACTTC
few | NA | TRBJ1-3 | 15 | TRBV29-1 | CSVQRSRNSGNTIYF | TGCAGCGTTCAGAGGTCCCGCAACTCTGGAAACACCATATATTTT
few | NA | TRBJ2-7 | 15 | TRBV20-1 | CSARPGDRLEYEQYF | TGCAGTGCTAGACCGGGGGACCGACTAGAATACGAGCAGTACTTC
NA | TRBD1 | TRBJ1-1 | 12 | TRBV6-1 | CASRGTAVVAFF | TGTGCCAGCAGAGGGACAGCTGTCGTGGCTTTCTTT
few | NA | TRBJ2-5 | 14 | TRBV28 | CASSFRVSAETQYF | TGTGCCAGCAGTTTTAGGGTCTCTGCGGAGACCCAGTACTTC
few | TRBD2 | TRBJ2-3 | 14 | TRBV24-1 | CATLLAGITDTQYF | TGTGCCACACTATTAGCGGGGATCACAGATACGCAGTATTTT
NA | TRBD2 | TRBJ2-3 | 23 | TRBV6-2/TRBV6-3 | CASSYSAGLAGVGPPPDTDTQYF | TGTGCCAGCAGTTACTCGGCCGGACTAGCGGGAGTTGGCCCTCCCCCCGACACAGATACGCAGTATTTT
NA | TRBD2 | TRBJ2-1 | 14 | TRBV4-1 | CASSGTSAYNEQFF | TGCGCCAGCAGCGGGACTAGCGCTTACAATGAGCAGTTCTTC
NA | NA | TRBJ2-5 | 16 | TRBV6-5 | CASSFYGTLGQETQYF | TGTGCCAGCAGTTTCTACGGGACTCTGGGCCAAGAGACCCAGTACTTC
NA | NA | TRBJ1-4 | 12 | TRBV29-1 | CSVVARDEKLFF | TGCAGCGTTGTGGCTAGAGATGAAAAACTGTTTTTT
few | NA | TRBJ2-1 | 16 | TRBV7-9 | CASSLEVLANSNEQFF | TGTGCCAGCAGCTTAGAGGTTCTAGCGAATTCAAATGAGCAGTTCTTC
NA | NA | TRBJ2-1 | 15 | TRBV27 | CASSMTGRVDNEQFF | TGTGCCAGCAGTATGACGGGGCGCGTCGACAATGAGCAGTTCTTC
NA | NA | TRBJ1-6 | 14 | TRBV30 | CASPGSSYNSPLHF | TGTGCCTCCCCAGGGAGCTCCTATAATTCACCCCTCCACTTT
NA | NA | TRBJ1-2 | 14 | TRBV25-1 | CASSLDGTFSGYTF | TGTGCCAGCAGTTTAGACGGGACTTTTTCCGGCTACACCTTC
many | NA | TRBJ2-1 | 16 | TRBV29-1 | CSVEEGLPTSYNEQFF | TGCAGCGTTGAAGAAGGACTCCCTACCTCCTACAATGAGCAGTTCTTC
many | NA | TRBJ2-3 | 12 | TRBV20-1 | CSAPDSTDTQYF | TGCAGTGCCCCAGACAGCACAGATACGCAGTATTTT
NA | TRBD1 | TRBJ2-1 | 15 | TRBV12-3/TRBV12-4 | CASSLLGTGKNEQFF | TGTGCCAGCAGTTTATTGGGGACAGGAAAAAATGAGCAGTTCTTC
many | TRBD1 | TRBJ2-1 | 16 | TRBV27 | CASSSPGQGFYNEQFF | TGTGCCAGCAGTTCCCCGGGACAGGGGTTCTACAATGAGCAGTTCTTC
many | NA | TRBJ2-7 | 11 | TRBV20-1 | CSAKGVYEQYF | TGCAGTGCTAAAGGCGTATACGAGCAGTACTTC
many | TRBD2 | TRBJ2-1 | 14 | TRBV29-1 | CSGASGRAYNEQFF | TGCAGCGGGGCTAGCGGGAGGGCCTATAATGAGCAGTTCTTC
NA | TRBD2 | TRBJ2-1 | 16 | TRBV4-1 | CASSQAGTSGSNEQFF | TGCGCCAGCAGCCAAGCCGGGACTAGCGGGAGCAATGAGCAGTTCTTC
once | NA | TRBJ2-1 | 13 | TRBV28 | CASSVRDGGEQFF | TGTGCCAGCAGCGTCAGGGACGGAGGGGAGCAGTTCTTC
few | NA | TRBJ2-5 | 14 | TRBV6-2/TRBV6-3 | CASSLLQGQETQYF | TGTGCCAGCAGTTTACTACAGGGACAAGAGACCCAGTACTTC
NA | TRBD2 | TRBJ2-1 | 16 | TRBV2 | CARTPPQAGAYNEQFF | TGTGCCAGAACCCCACCCCAAGCGGGAGCATACAATGAGCAGTTCTTC
once | TRBD2 | TRBJ2-7 | 14 | TRBV24-1 | CATSGEEDSYEQYF | TGTGCCACTAGCGGGGAGGAAGACTCCTACGAGCAGTACTTC
many | TRBD2 | TRBJ2-7 | 14 | TRBV12-3/TRBV12-4 | CASSSSGSSYEQYF | TGTGCCAGCTCCTCTAGCGGCAGCTCCTACGAGCAGTACTTC
many | NA | TRBJ2-1 | 14 | TRBV12-3/TRBV12-4 | CASSLARRESEQFF | TGTGCCAGCAGTTTAGCGCGCAGGGAAAGTGAGCAGTTCTTC
many | NA | TRBJ2-2 | 16 | TRBV6-1 | CASSPPTALAGGELFF | TGTGCCAGCAGTCCCCCCACGGCCCTTGCGGGCGGGGAGCTGTTTTTT
NA | TRBD2 | TRBJ2-1 | 16 | TRBV12-3/TRBV12-4 | CASSKLLAGGHNEQFF | TGTGCCAGCAGTAAATTACTAGCGGGAGGACACAATGAGCAGTTCTTC
NA | NA | TRBJ2-3 | 18 | TRBV9 | CASSVEAGLGSYTDTQYF | TGTGCCAGCAGCGTAGAGGCAGGGTTGGGTTCCTATACAGATACGCAGTATTTT
NA | NA | TRBJ2-2 | 13 | TRBV11-2 | CASSLQVTGELFF | TGTGCCAGCAGCCTCCAGGTCACCGGGGAGCTGTTTTTT
few | TRBD2 | TRBJ2-4 | 15 | TRBV4-2 | CASSQEGTNGNIQYF | TGTGCCAGCAGCCAAGAGGGGACTAATGGAAACATTCAGTACTTC
NA | TRBD2 | TRBJ2-1 | 16 | TRBV9 | CASSVAAGGGYNEQFF | TGTGCCAGCAGCGTAGCGGCGGGAGGGGGCTACAATGAGCAGTTCTTC
NA | NA | TRBJ2-2 | 13 | TRBV4-2 | CACKPGNTGELFF | TGTGCCTGTAAACCCGGCAACACCGGGGAGCTGTTTTTT
NA | NA | TRBJ2-1 | 17 | TRBV28 | CASSSPVWGGAINEQFF | TGTGCCAGCAGTTCTCCGGTGTGGGGGGGGGCGATCAATGAGCAGTTCTTC
NA | TRBD2 | TRBJ2-7 | 17 | TRBV20-1 | CSARSRYGGFSSYEQYF | TGCAGTGCTAGAAGTCGGTACGGGGGGTTTAGCTCTTACGAGCAGTACTTC
few | TRBD1 | TRBJ2-7 | 13 | TRBV7-9 | CASSKDRAYEQYF | TGTGCCAGCAGCAAGGACAGGGCTTACGAGCAGTACTTC
NA | NA | TRBJ2-7 | 14 | TRBV6-2/TRBV6-3 | CASTNARQAYEQYF | TGTGCCAGCACCAACGCAAGACAGGCCTACGAGCAGTACTTC
NA | NA | TRBJ1-2 | 14 | TRBV29-1 | CSVEDPGGKYGYTF | TGCAGCGTTGAAGATCCGGGAGGGAAGTATGGCTACACCTTC
NA | TRBD2 | TRBJ2-1 | 15 | TRBV6-1 | CASTKGLEGLNEQFF | TGTGCCAGCACTAAGGGACTAGAGGGATTAAATGAGCAGTTCTTC
few | NA | TRBJ1-2 | 16 | TRBV12-3/TRBV12-4 | CASSLGETETNYGYTF | TGTGCCAGCAGTTTAGGGGAGACGGAAACCAACTATGGCTACACCTTC
NA | NA | TRBJ2-1 | 15 | TRBV20-1 | CSARILGQLNNEQFF | TGCAGTGCTAGAATCCTTGGACAGCTTAACAATGAGCAGTTCTTC
few | NA | TRBJ1-1 | 14 | TRBV5-1 | CASSNTGMPSEAFF | TGCGCCAGCAGCAATACAGGGATGCCTTCTGAAGCTTTCTTT
NA | NA | TRBJ2-1 | 15 | TRBV11-2 | CASSSVQGAYNEQFF | TGTGCCAGCAGCTCCGTCCAGGGAGCCTACAATGAGCAGTTCTTC
many | NA | TRBJ2-7 | 13 | TRBV6-1 | CASSPTEVGEQYF | TGTGCCAGCAGTCCGACAGAAGTGGGAGAGCAGTACTTC
NA | NA | TRBJ2-1 | 17 | TRBV28 | CASSLSGSGHSYNEQFF | TGTGCCAGCAGTTTATCCGGAAGCGGCCACTCCTACAATGAGCAGTTCTTC
NA | TRBD2 | TRBJ2-1 | 14 | TRBV20-1 | CSARVAGGRNEQFF | TGCAGTGCTAGAGTAGCGGGAGGCCGCAATGAGCAGTTCTTC
few | NA | TRBJ2-3 | 14 | TRBV7-2 | CASSLASATDTQYF | TGTGCCAGCAGCTTAGCGTCGGCGACAGATACGCAGTATTTT
NA | NA | TRBJ2-2 | 14 | TRBV7-3 | CASSSQAGSGELFF | TGTGCCAGCAGCTCTCAAGCGGGCTCCGGGGAGCTGTTTTTT